The 30 T cell receptor beta chains presented below share a single source sample, sequenced in a study of blood T cell repertoires in COVID-19. The assay was immunoSEQ multiplex PCR, and TCRdb's table has in-frame clones only and misses some. The table shows some 87,000 clones, with 84% occurring only once. The sequenced sample was peripheral blood. Every receptor here comes from a human donor in a cohort sampled during active COVID-19.

The V and J genes are TRBV19 and TRBJ1-1; TRBD1 matches at 9 bases. V dropped 7 bases and J dropped 4; count of bases not matched to a gene: 4. Germline CDR1 LNHDA, CDR2 SQIVND (reference sequence). The CDR3 covers 13 residues. Here the CDR3 reads CASMGQGGTEAFF. The CDR3 DNA reads as TGTGCCAGTATGGGACAGGGAGGCACTGAAGCTTTCTTT.

This rearrangement joins TRBV9 to TRBJ1-5; TRBD1 matches 10 bases. V shed 4 bases and J 4 bases; nucleotides not matched to a gene: 2. Germline lookup yields CDR1 SGDLS and CDR2 YYNGEE. CDR3 size: 14 residues. The CDR3 region is CASSKGQGNQPQHF. DNA of the CDR3: TGTGCCAGCAGCAAGGGACAGGGGAATCAGCCCCAGCATTTT. Full variable domain (remainder filled in from reference TRBV9 and TRBJ1-5): DSGVTQTPKHLITATGQRVTLRCSPRSGDLSVYWYQQSLDQGLQFLIQYYNGEERAKGNILERFSAQQFPDLHSELNLSSLELGDSALYFCASSKGQGNQPQHFGDGTRLSIL.

The chain links TRBV28 to TRBJ1-5; D perhaps matches TRBD1 (6 bases). Trimming left V 6 bases short and J 3 bases short, with 18 bases between. The germline V gene encodes CDR1 MDHEN and CDR2 SYDVKM. The CDR3 totals 16 residues. This CDR3 is CASSSRQVGINQPQHF. The CDR3 DNA reads as TGTGCCAGCAGCTCCCGACAGGTGGGAATCAATCAGCCCCAGCATTTT.

The gene calls are TRBV27 and TRBJ1-4; 9 bases agree with TRBD1. Germline-derived CDR1 and CDR2 are MNHEY and SMNVEV (reference sequence). This CDR3 is 14 amino acids long. After removal of 6 bases from V and 7 bases from J, the junction contained 6 bases not matched to a gene. Here the CDR3 reads CASSKTGGGEKLFF. CDR3 sequence (DNA): TGTGCCAGCAGCAAAACAGGGGGCGGTGAAAAACTGTTTTTT.

The J gene is TRBJ2-5, the V gene TRBV28, with D possibly matching TRBD2 (5 bases). The CDR3 extends over 12 amino acids. V was pared by 8 bases and J by 2 bases, with 9 bases between. Germline V gene sequence: CDR1 MDHEN, CDR2 SYDVKM. CDR3 sequence reads: CASGRGQETQYF. The CDR3 bases are TGTGCCAGCGGACGGGGTCAAGAGACCCAGTACTTC. Based on the CDR3 plus reference TRBV28 and TRBJ2-5, the full variable domain is DVKVTQSSRYLVKRTGEKVFLECVQDMDHENMFWYRQDPGLGLRLIYFSYDVKMKEKGDIPEGYSVSREKKERFSLILESASTNQTSMYLCASGRGQETQYFGPGTRLLVL.

The chain is built from TRBV2 and TRBJ1-5, with D perhaps matching TRBD1 (5 bases). The CDR3 length is 15 residues. V lost 5 bases, J lost 0 bases, and 11 bases lay in between. The germline gives CDR1 SNHLY, CDR2 FYNNEI. The CDR3 region is CASSPTQGSNQPQHF. The CDR3 nucleotides read TGTGCCAGCAGTCCCACGCAGGGTAGCAATCAGCCCCAGCATTTT.

The chain is built from TRBV5-1 and TRBJ2-5; a weak D match, TRBD2 (6 bases). The CDR3 is made up of 15 amino acids. Germline CDR1 is SGHRS and CDR2 is YFSETQ. The germline V and J ends were trimmed by 5 bases and 5 bases, with 19 bases remaining between them. The CDR3 DNA follows: TGCGCCAGCAGTTGGCTGGCGGGAAGTCCGGAGACCCAGTACTTC. It specifies CASSWLAGSPETQYF.

The rearrangement uses TRBV19 and TRBJ1-5, with 9 bases aligning to TRBD1. Germline values: CDR1 LNHDA, CDR2 SQIVND (reference sequence). The ends lost 6 bases at V and 7 bases at J; junction bases unmatched: 16. This CDR3 spans 17 amino acids. CDR3 residues: CASSPRDRALVNQPQHF. The CDR3 DNA reads as TGTGCCAGTAGCCCCCGGGACAGGGCTTTAGTAAACCAGCCCCAGCATTTT. Together with reference TRBV19 and TRBJ1-5, the CDR3 gives the full variable domain: DGGITQSPKYLFRKEGQNVTLSCEQNLNHDAMYWYRQDPGQGLRLIYYSQIVNDFQKGDIAEGYSVSREKKESFPLTVTSAQKNPTAFYLCASSPRDRALVNQPQHFGDGTRLSIL.

J is TRBJ2-7 and V is TRBV11-3, with TRBD1 identical over 9 bases. This CDR3 has 16 residues. V was pared by 5 bases and J by 6 bases, with 14 bases of the junction left unmatched. Per the germline V gene, CDR1 is SGHNT and CDR2 is YENEEA. The CDR3 sequence: CASSPSSGTGSGEQYF. CDR3 nucleotides: TGTGCCAGCAGCCCCTCGTCAGGGACAGGGTCGGGCGAGCAGTACTTC.

V usage is TRBV10-3 and J usage is TRBJ2-1, with D possibly TRBD2 on 5 matching bases. CDR3 size: 12 residues. Germline V CDR1 and CDR2: ENHRY, SYGVKD. The V gene lost 2 bases and the J gene lost 7 bases, with 6 bases spanning the gap. The CDR3 bases are TGTGCCATCAGTGAGGCGGGTAATGAGCAGTTCTTC. Translated: CAISEAGNEQFF.

The rearrangement uses TRBV7-2 and TRBJ2-7, with 8 nucleotides matching TRBD2. Germline loops: CDR1 SGHTA, CDR2 FQGNSA. The CDR3 length is 15 residues. V lost 4 bases and J lost 2; bases outside the gene matches: 7. The CDR3 nucleotides read TGTGCCAGCAGCTCGGGGGGGAGTCGGGCCTACGAGCAGTACTTC. Residues: CASSSGGSRAYEQYF.

The chain links TRBV18 to TRBJ1-4; D is uncertain. The CDR3 sequence is 15 residues long. Germline-derived CDR1 and CDR2 are KGHSH and LQKENI. V was cut by 4 bases and J by 0 bases, with 9 bases left in between. In DNA form, the CDR3 reads TGTGCCAGCTCACGTAACAGTCCAACTAATGAAAAACTGTTTTTT. Residues: CASSRNSPTNEKLFF.

This clone was counted once. The chain employs TRBV4-2 and TRBJ2-7; 8 nucleotides line up with TRBD2. With 0 bases clipped from V and 4 bases from J, the junction kept 11 bases outside the gene matches. CDR1 is LGHNA, CDR2 YNFKEQ, per germline. The CDR3 runs 17 residues. This CDR3 is CASSQEAGTRKMYEQYF. DNA for the CDR3: TGTGCCAGCAGCCAAGAAGCTGGGACTAGGAAGATGTACGAGCAGTACTTC.

The rearrangement links TRBV3-1 (or the pseudogene TRBV3-2) to TRBJ1-2; tentatively, D is TRBD1 (5 bases). V was clipped by 0 bases and J by 4 bases, with 9 bases between them. Germline lookup yields CDR1 LGHDT and CDR2 YNNKEL (reference sequence). The CDR3 contains 14 residues. The CDR3 DNA reads TGTGCCAGCAGCCAAGATTTAAGGGGCTATGGCTACACCTTC. Translation gives CASSQDLRGYGYTF.

This chain joins TRBV11-2 and TRBJ2-2, with a weak D call TRBD1 (5 bases). CDR1 and CDR2 (germline): SGHAT, FQNNGV. The ends were cut back, 0 bases at V and 2 bases at J, with 10 bases in the middle. The CDR3 length is 16 residues. CDR3 nucleotides: TGTGCCAGCAGCTTAGAAGGGGCAAAAAACACCGGGGAGCTGTTTTTT. This codes for CASSLEGAKNTGELFF.

The chain carries TRBV6-5 and TRBJ1-2; a weak D match, TRBD1 (5 bases). The germline V and J ends were trimmed by 2 bases and 1 base, with 8 bases remaining between them. Germline CDR1 is MNHEY and CDR2 is SVGAGI. The CDR3 runs 14 residues. The CDR3 nucleotides are TGTGCCAGCAGTTACAGGGGCTATAACTATGGCTACACCTTC. This codes for CASSYRGYNYGYTF.

The chain combines TRBV7-4 with TRBJ2-7; D gene ambiguous. CDR1 is SGHVT and CDR2 is SQSDAQ in the germline V gene. CDR3 length: 12 amino acids. With 5 bases removed from V and 6 bases from J, the gap between germline ends came to 11 bases. Written as DNA, the CDR3 is TGTGCCAGCAGCCCCCGGGTCTTCGAGCAGTACTTC. Protein product: CASSPRVFEQYF.

The chain is built from TRBV11-3 and TRBJ2-1; 11 nucleotides align to TRBD1. Looked up from germline, CDR1 is SGHNT and CDR2 is YENEEA. This CDR3 region has 15 residues. Trimming cost V 3 bases and J 4 bases; bases outside gene matches: 2. The CDR3 is CASSLDRGPYNEQFF. The CDR3 coding sequence is TGTGCCAGCAGCTTGGACAGGGGGCCTTACAATGAGCAGTTCTTC.

The chain couples TRBV12-3 or TRBV12-4 to TRBJ2-1; D might be TRBD2 (5 bases). V was cut by 4 bases and J by 7 bases, with 11 bases left in between. The CDR3 consists of 13 residues. This CDR3 reads CASSSTTGNEQFF. The CDR3 DNA reads TGTGCCAGCAGTTCCACGACGGGGAATGAGCAGTTCTTC.

The chain employs TRBV29-1 and TRBJ2-2; D ambiguous. Per the germline V gene, CDR1 is SQVTM and CDR2 is ANQGSEA. The CDR3 contains 13 residues. The V and J ends lost 5 bases and 7 bases respectively, with 14 bases between them. The DNA of the CDR3 is TGCAGCGTTTCGTCCGCTATTGGCGGGGAGCTGTTTTTT. Protein: CSVSSAIGGELFF.

The V call is TRBV19, the J call TRBJ1-3; D gene uncertain. The CDR3 spans 13 residues. V was clipped by 3 bases and J by 1 base, with 4 bases between them. Germline CDR1 is LNHDA and CDR2 is SQIVND (reference sequence). The CDR3 sequence: CASSIPSGNTIYF. As DNA, the CDR3 is TGTGCCAGTAGTATCCCTTCTGGAAACACCATATATTTT.

V usage is TRBV18 and J usage is TRBJ1-3; a possible D gene is TRBD1 (6 bases). V was trimmed by 1 base and J by 0 bases, leaving 7 bases between them. CDR1 is KGHSH and CDR2 is LQKENI in the germline V gene. The CDR3 is 15 residues long. Here the CDR3 reads CASSPQGGSGNTIYF. CDR3 DNA: TGTGCCAGCTCACCACAAGGGGGCTCTGGAAACACCATATATTTT.

J is TRBJ1-2 and V is TRBV19, with D hard to call. Germline V gene lookup returns CDR1 LNHDA and CDR2 SQIVND (reference sequence). V was clipped by 2 bases and J by 2 bases, with 9 bases between them. This CDR3 contains 14 residues. CDR3 in DNA: TGTGCCAGTAGTATACTCGACTCAAACTATGGCTACACCTTC. This encodes CASSILDSNYGYTF.

The chain combines TRBV7-8 with TRBJ1-1; no clear D gene. Trimming pared 0 bases from V and 7 bases from J, leaving 12 bases between. CDR3 size: 14 residues. Germline-derived CDR1 and CDR2 are SGHVS and FQNEAQ. This CDR3 is CASSLAKRNDEAFF. The CDR3, as DNA: TGTGCCAGCAGCTTAGCGAAGAGGAACGATGAAGCTTTCTTT.

This clone was seen only a few times. The chain links TRBV9 to TRBJ1-3; D is unclear. The germline gives CDR1 SGDLS, CDR2 YYNGEE. The CDR3 is made up of 14 amino acids. Trimming removed 0 bases at V and 0 bases at J, with 4 bases between. The CDR3 protein is CASSVGLSGNTIYF. The DNA of the CDR3 is TGTGCCAGCAGCGTAGGACTCTCTGGAAACACCATATATTTT.

The CDR3 DNA is TGTGCCAGCTCACCTACAACAGGGGCCTACTACGAGCAGTACTTC. This encodes CASSPTTGAYYEQYF. This rearrangement joins TRBV18 to TRBJ2-7, with 7 bases identical to TRBD1. V was pared by 3 bases and J by 3 bases, with 8 bases of the junction left unmatched. Per germline, CDR1 KGHSH and CDR2 LQKENI. This CDR3 region has 15 residues. The entire variable domain, with the rest obtained from reference TRBV18 and TRBJ2-7, is as follows: NAGVMQNPRHLVRRRGQEARLRCSPMKGHSHVYWYRQLPEEGLKFMVYLQKENIIDESGMPKERFSAEFPKEGPSILRIQQVVRGDSAAYFCASSPTTGAYYEQYFGPGTRLTVT.

The chain carries TRBV7-9 and TRBJ1-4; 8 bases map to TRBD1. V shed 1 base and J 3 bases; nucleotides not matched to a gene: 7. This CDR3 has 17 residues. Germline V gives CDR1 SEHNR, CDR2 FQNEAQ (reference sequence). CDR3 protein: CASSLGAGGNPNEKLFF. The CDR3 coding sequence is TGTGCCAGCAGCTTAGGGGCAGGGGGCAATCCTAATGAAAAACTGTTTTTT.

The CDR3 DNA reads TGCGCCAGCAGCCCAGGGGAGGGAAGCGGAAACATTCAGTACTTC. Translating gives CASSPGEGSGNIQYF. The chain joins TRBV5-1 to TRBJ2-4; tentative D call: TRBD2 (7 bases). The CDR3 is 15 residues long. Germline V gene lookup returns CDR1 SGHRS and CDR2 YFSETQ. Trimming left V 4 bases short and J 6 bases short, with 17 bases between. Based on the CDR3 plus reference TRBV5-1 and TRBJ2-4, the full variable domain is KAGVTQTPRYLIKTRGQQVTLSCSPISGHRSVSWYQQTPGQGLQFLFEYFSETQRNKGNFPGRFSGRQFSNSRSEMNVSTLELGDSALYLCASSPGEGSGNIQYFGAGTRLSVL.

The rearrangement joins TRBV10-3 to TRBJ1-2; 9 bases are a match to TRBD1. CDR1 ENHRY and CDR2 SYGVKD come from the germline V gene. Losses at the gene ends were 11 bases for V and 3 bases for J; bases not matched to a gene: 7. This CDR3 is 13 amino acids long. In nucleotides, the CDR3 is TGTGCCTCGAGGACAGGGGATGACTATGGCTACACCTTC. Translation gives CASRTGDDYGYTF.

This CDR3 reads CASSEARGFSDTQYF. CDR3 coding DNA: TGTGCCAGCAGTGAAGCGCGGGGCTTTTCAGATACGCAGTATTTT. The V and J genes are TRBV2 and TRBJ2-3, with D perhaps matching TRBD2 (6 bases). The CDR3 sequence is 15 residues long. CDR1 SNHLY and CDR2 FYNNEI come from the germline V gene. Trimming took 0 bases from V and 4 from J, leaving 11 bases between them.